This section outlines one T cell receptor (beta chain) sequence together with its context. Its matching antigen is unknown. The sample's time point: baseline, week 1 (first vaccination visit). The sample's treatment: pre-vaccination baseline after standard-of-care therapy. The study enrolled donors with new WHO grade 3 or 4 IDH1-mutant, ATRX-lost astrocytomas. This record comes from a study of a mutant IDH1 vaccine in newly diagnosed glioma. Study background: Pretreatment consisted of radiotherapy, temozolomide, or both, with most receiving both. General study results and limits: There were vaccine-induced immune responses in under 95% of the patients. Top-clonotype changes in peripheral T cells seemed unrelated to pseudoprogression.

The assay was immunoSEQ multiplex PCR, and TCRdb's table has in-frame clones only and misses some. The data contain 55,000 to 70,000 clones, around 74% of them singletons. The sequence came from a man aged 50-59 years with glioma. Source: PBMCs, taken from a glioma patient treated with radiotherapy, temozolomide or both.

The CDR3: CASSFTGSYEQYF. The CDR3 DNA follows: TGCGCCAGCAGCTTCACAGGCTCCTACGAGCAGTACTTC. The chain recombines TRBV5-1 with TRBJ2-7; the D gene is possibly TRBD1 (5 bases). V gave up 2 bases and J gave up 0 bases, with 6 bases separating them. The germline V gene encodes CDR1 SGHRS and CDR2 YFSETQ. The CDR3 is 13 amino acids.